This T cell receptor beta chain was identified in a study of cytomegalovirus exposure and HLA in healthy donors. The study's findings and limits: Presence/absence comparisons presumed near-even sequencing depth among donors. Most sequenced TCRs were rare (though some public TCRs occurred in many donors). Among TCR beta chains, those listed as cytomegalovirus-associated numbered about 150. Indistinguishability led to the exclusion of some V segments, TRBV6-2 and TRBV6-3 included.

This PCR relied on a set of 60 Vbeta primers and 13 Jbeta primers. Data came from immunoSEQ multiplex PCR; TCRdb stores just in-frame clones and leaves some out. The profile shows about 60,000 clones, around two thirds of them singletons. CDR3 length equals 18 residues. CDR1 and CDR2 (germline): MNHNS, SASEGT. The V segment lost 1 base and the J segment 5 bases; nucleotides outside the gene matches: 13. Of note for this clone: Its specificity is not known.

The rearrangement uses TRBV6-1 and TRBJ2-5; 10 bases are a match to TRBD1. The sample was PBMCs. This TCR was recovered from a woman aged 60-75 years in good health and CMV-seropositive. This CDR3 is CASSEEWRRTGGSETQYF. CDR3 nucleotides: TGTGCCAGCAGTGAAGAGTGGAGGAGGACAGGGGGATCGGAGACCCAGTACTTC.